The 5 T cell receptor beta chains presented below share a single source sample, sequenced in a study of blood T cells in healthy people across ages. For the second PCR, which ran for 7 to 11 cycles, a sample-barcoded 5' primer and a J-beta primer mix were used. TCRdb independently ran MiXCR on the 5' RACE reads; one entry per CDR3 protein. This sample has about a million distinct CDR3 sequences, with around 46% found just once. Sequenced: blood. All receptors derive from a man between 25 and 39 years old in good health.

This clonotype was seen only a few times. The rearrangement joins TRBV6-1 to TRBJ2-5; D remains unclear. The V and J ends lost 4 bases and 2 bases respectively, with 23 bases between them. The CDR3 has 18 residues. Germline assignment: CDR1 MNHNS and CDR2 SASEGT. The CDR3 coding sequence is TGTGCCAGCAGTGTGCCCCCCGGAAGCAGAACCCCTCAAGAGACCCAGTACTTC. Translating it yields CASSVPPGSRTPQETQYF.

The gene calls are TRBV4-2 and TRBJ2-4; 9 nucleotides agree with TRBD2. The better agreement between TRBJ2-5 and the DNA end casts doubt on the J call. Germline V gene lookup returns CDR1 LGHNA and CDR2 YNFKEQ. The CDR3 covers 16 residues. The CDR3 DNA sequence: TGTGCCAGCAGCCAAGATCTGGCGGGGGGGCAAGAGACCCAGTACTTC. Translation: CASSQDLAGGQETQYF.

With respect to this clonotype: At one end, the junction sequence differs from germline, possibly due to a read error. The chain links TRBV29-1 to TRBJ1-1, with 10 bases lining up with TRBD1. The CDR3 has 12 residues. CDR1 and CDR2 from the germline V gene are SQVTM and ANQGSEA. CDR3 amino acids: CSRQGADTEAFF. For the CDR3, the DNA is TGCAGCAGACAGGGGGCAGACACCGAAGCTTTCTTT.

This sequence joins TRBV6-1 and TRBJ2-1, with TRBD1 matching 9 bases. The V and J ends lost 6 bases and 9 bases, in that order; junction bases with no gene match: 9. The CDR3 consists of 14 residues. Germline-derived CDR1 and CDR2 are MNHNS and SASEGT. CDR3 DNA: TGTGCCAGCAGCCCGGACAGGGGAGAGGGTGAGCAGTTCTTC. Translation: CASSPDRGEGEQFF.

The J gene is TRBJ2-7, the V gene TRBV2; the D is unclear. This CDR3 has 14 amino acids. CDR1 and CDR2 (germline): SNHLY, FYNNEI. Trimming pared 3 bases from V and 1 base from J, leaving 10 bases between. This CDR3 is CASSDRLGSYEQYF. The CDR3 DNA sequence: TGTGCCAGCAGTGACAGGTTGGGTTCCTACGAGCAGTACTTC.